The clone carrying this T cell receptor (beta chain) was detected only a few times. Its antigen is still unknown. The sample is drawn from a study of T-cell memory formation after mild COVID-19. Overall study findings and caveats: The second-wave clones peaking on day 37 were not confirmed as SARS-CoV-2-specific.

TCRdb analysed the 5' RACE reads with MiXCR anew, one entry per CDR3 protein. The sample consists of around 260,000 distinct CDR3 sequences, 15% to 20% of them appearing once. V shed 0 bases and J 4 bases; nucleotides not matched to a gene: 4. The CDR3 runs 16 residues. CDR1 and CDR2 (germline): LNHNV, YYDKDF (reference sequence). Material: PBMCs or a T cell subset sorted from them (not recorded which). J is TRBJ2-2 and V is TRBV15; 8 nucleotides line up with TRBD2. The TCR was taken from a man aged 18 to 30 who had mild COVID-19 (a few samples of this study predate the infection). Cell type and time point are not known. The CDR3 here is CATSREAGDLTGELFF. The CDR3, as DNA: TGTGCCACCAGCAGAGAAGCGGGGGACCTCACCGGGGAGCTGTTTTTT.